What follows are 22 T cell receptor beta chains derived from one specimen sequenced in a study of CD8+CD57+ T cells in acquired aplastic anemia. The sequenced patients had an expansion of CD8+CD57+ cells seen by flow cytometry. Template material for TCR beta VDJ and CDR3 profiling consisted of genomic DNA. TCRdb redid the calling of the reads with MiXCR, one entry per CDR3 protein. In the table there are some 200,000 distinct CDR3 sequences, under 55% of which are singletons. Sequencing was carried out using sorted CD4+, CD8+, or CD8+CD57+ T cells (not recorded which) from PBMCs. The source is a human donor with aplastic anemia.

This clonotype was counted a few times. The V call is TRBV7-2, the J call TRBJ2-7; D unclear. V was clipped by 1 base and J by 2 bases, with 9 bases between them. CDR1 SGHTA and CDR2 FQGNSA come from the germline V gene. The CDR3 totals 14 residues. CDR3 amino acids: CASSLGTATYEQYF. CDR3 DNA sequence: TGTGCCAGCAGCTTAGGCACAGCTACCTACGAGCAGTACTTC.

This rearrangement joins TRBV6-1 to TRBJ2-3, with D perhaps matching TRBD2 (6 bases). The CDR3 runs to 15 residues. Per germline, CDR1 MNHNS and CDR2 SASEGT. V lost 6 bases to trimming and J lost 2 bases, with 15 bases between them. The CDR3 nucleotides read TGTGCCAGCAGACCGCAGGACTACTTCACAGATACGCAGTATTTT. Its translation: CASRPQDYFTDTQYF.

The CDR3 DNA reads TGTGCCACCAGCAGAGACAGGGGGCCCTACGAGCAGTACTTC. As protein: CATSRDRGPYEQYF. The chain recombines TRBV15 with TRBJ2-7, with TRBD1 matching over 8 bases. Trimming took 0 bases from V and 2 from J; bases not matched to a gene: 0. Per germline, CDR1 LNHNV and CDR2 YYDKDF (reference sequence). The CDR3 sequence is 14 residues long.

The J gene is TRBJ1-2, the V gene TRBV25-1; tentative D call: TRBD1 (6 bases). CDR3 length equals 15 residues. The germline CDR1 and CDR2 sequences are MGHDK and SYGVNS. V shed 1 base and J shed 4 bases, with 13 bases lying between them. The CDR3 region is CASSESGTGSYGYTF. For the CDR3, the DNA is TGTGCCAGCAGTGAATCGGGTACAGGGAGCTATGGCTACACCTTC.

The chain is built from TRBV2 and TRBJ1-2; D uncertain. Germline CDR1 reads SNHLY; CDR2 reads FYNNEI. V was pared by 2 bases and J by 8 bases, with 9 bases between. The CDR3 length is 12 residues. DNA for the CDR3: TGTGCCAGCAGTGAATTACGGACCGGCTACACCTTC. Translating it yields CASSELRTGYTF.

Sample share makes this clonotype medium-sized. V gene TRBV20-1 combines with J gene TRBJ2-1, with 7 positions matching TRBD2. CDR3 length equals 11 residues. V lost 6 bases, J lost 6 bases, and 2 bases stayed unmatched. CDR1 and CDR2 (germline): DFQATT, SNEGSKA (reference sequence). The DNA of the CDR3 is TGCAGTGCAGGGACTACCAATGAGCAGTTCTTC. Its translation is CSAGTTNEQFF.

This chain uses TRBV2 with TRBJ2-7, with D unclear. V lost 4 bases to trimming and J lost 7 bases, with 11 bases between them. Germline-derived CDR1 and CDR2 are SNHLY and FYNNEI. This CDR3 has 12 amino acids. The CDR3, as DNA: TGTGCCAGCAGTGTCAACTCTAGGGAGCAGTACTTC. Protein sequence: CASSVNSREQYF.

The chain joins TRBV29-1 to TRBJ1-1; D gene ambiguous. V lost 7 bases, J lost 5 bases, and 14 bases lay in between. The CDR3 is made up of 12 amino acids. Germline loops: CDR1 SQVTM, CDR2 ANQGSEA. In nucleotides, the CDR3 is TGCAGCGCTAGGACTTCGGGGACTGAAGCTTTCTTT. Its protein is CSARTSGTEAFF.

There are a few counts of this clonotype. The chain links TRBV29-1 to TRBJ1-3, with D perhaps TRBD1 (5 bases). Looked up from germline, CDR1 is SQVTM and CDR2 is ANQGSEA. V lost 0 bases, J lost 0 bases, and 9 bases lay in between. CDR3 length: 15 residues. The CDR3 here is CSVEDGGSSGNTIYF. For the CDR3, the DNA is TGCAGCGTTGAAGATGGGGGGAGCTCTGGAAACACCATATATTTT.

This clonotype was recorded many times. The chain uses TRBV4-1 and TRBJ1-4; unclear D gene. CDR3 size: 13 residues. The V end lost 1 base, the J end lost 7 bases, and 7 bases lay between the germline ends. Per germline, CDR1 MGHRA and CDR2 YSYEKL. DNA of the CDR3: TGCGCCAGCAGCCAAGGCGGAGTTGAAAAACTGTTTTTT. This gives the protein CASSQGGVEKLFF.

This clonotype was seen a handful of times. The V gene is TRBV19, the J gene TRBJ1-5; D is unresolved. The CDR3 is 12 residues long. V was trimmed by 8 bases and J by 0 bases, leaving 5 bases between them. Germline V CDR1 and CDR2: LNHDA, SQIVND (reference sequence). Written as DNA, the CDR3 is TGTGCCAGTTCACATAGCAATCAGCCCCAGCATTTT. This codes for CASSHSNQPQHF. Using reference TRBV19 and TRBJ1-5 for the parts outside the CDR3, the full variable domain is DGGITQSPKYLFRKEGQNVTLSCEQNLNHDAMYWYRQDPGQGLRLIYYSQIVNDFQKGDIAEGYSVSREKKESFPLTVTSAQKNPTAFYLCASSHSNQPQHFGDGTRLSIL.

V and J are TRBV29-1 and TRBJ2-5; D is undetermined. V was pared by 4 bases and J by 1 base, with 7 bases between. Per germline, CDR1 SQVTM and CDR2 ANQGSEA. The CDR3 length is 12 residues. CDR3 sequence (DNA): TGCAGCGTTGGCGGCCTCCAAGAGACCCAGTACTTC. Translating gives CSVGGLQETQYF. Full variable domain (missing parts from reference TRBV29-1 and TRBJ2-5): SAVISQKPSRDICQRGTSLTIQCQVDSQVTMMFWYRQQPGQSLTLIATANQGSEATYESGFVIDKFPISRPNLTFSTLTVSNMSPEDSSIYLCSVGGLQETQYFGPGTRLLVL.

CDR3 nucleotides: TGTGCCAGTAGTATAGATCCGGGCAGCTATCAGCCCCAGCATTTT. It encodes CASSIDPGSYQPQHF. The chain has TRBV19 and TRBJ1-5; D unresolved. The CDR3 is made up of 15 amino acids. With 0 bases removed from V and 5 bases from J, the gap between germline ends came to 11 bases. From germline, CDR1 is LNHDA and CDR2 SQIVND (reference sequence).

This clonotype was counted ten times or more. V and J are TRBV2 and TRBJ1-1; 7 bases map to TRBD1. Germline assignment: CDR1 SNHLY and CDR2 FYNNEI. Unmatched junction bases numbered 4, after V lost 7 bases and J lost 5 bases. This CDR3 contains 12 residues. The CDR3 reads CASNLRGTEAFF. CDR3 sequence (DNA): TGTGCCAGCAACCTCAGGGGGACTGAAGCTTTCTTT.

The V call is TRBV7-6, the J call TRBJ2-1; D is perhaps TRBD1 or TRBD2 (6 bases each). With 0 bases removed from V and 8 bases from J, the gap between germline ends came to 11 bases. The germline V gene encodes CDR1 SGHVS and CDR2 FNYEAQ. The CDR3 has 14 residues. The CDR3 is CASSLASRGDEQFF. DNA of the CDR3: TGTGCCAGCAGCTTAGCGTCAAGGGGGGATGAGCAGTTCTTC.

This sequence joins TRBV2 and TRBJ2-7, with D tentatively TRBD1 or TRBD2 (5 bases each). Germline V CDR1 and CDR2: SNHLY, FYNNEI. The ends were cut back, 6 bases at V and 2 bases at J, with 17 bases in the middle. The CDR3 totals 15 residues. CDR3: CASSLEGMGTYEQYF. The CDR3 DNA reads TGTGCCAGCAGCTTAGAGGGGATGGGGACCTACGAGCAGTACTTC.

The gene calls are TRBV6-7 and TRBJ2-5; no firm D call. The DNA matches TRBJ2-7 better at its end, which makes the J call doubtful. TRBV6-7 carries the ORF label, with uncertain function. The CDR3 is made up of 15 amino acids. CDR3: CASSYSVYMPYEQYF. The CDR3 nucleotides are TGTGCCAGCAGTTACTCCGTGTACATGCCCTACGAGCAGTACTTC.

The genes are TRBV25-1 and TRBJ2-7; D ambiguous. Germline V lookup: CDR1 MGHDK, CDR2 SYGVNS. The CDR3 sequence is 17 residues long. V was trimmed by 1 base and J by 0 bases, leaving 16 bases between them. The CDR3 region has the DNA TGTGCCAGCAGTGAATTTGGGCTGGGCCCGAGCTCCTACGAGCAGTACTTC. Amino acids: CASSEFGLGPSSYEQYF.

The rearrangement joins TRBV2 to TRBJ1-2, with D uncertain. Germline V gene lookup returns CDR1 SNHLY and CDR2 FYNNEI. Trimming removed 4 bases from V and 4 bases from J, with 7 bases in between. The CDR3 consists of 12 residues. The CDR3 here is CASSVGAYGYTF. The DNA of the CDR3 is TGTGCCAGCAGTGTTGGCGCCTATGGCTACACCTTC.

This chain links TRBV7-8 with TRBJ2-7; TRBD1 agrees at 9 bases. V shed 5 bases and J 1 base; nucleotides not matched to a gene: 9. This CDR3 is built from 16 residues. Germline V gene lookup returns CDR1 SGHVS and CDR2 FQNEAQ. The CDR3 DNA reads as TGTGCCAGCAGCCCGGGGACAGGGCTTAAGTCCTACGAGCAGTACTTC. Its translation: CASSPGTGLKSYEQYF.

The chain carries TRBV10-3 and TRBJ1-1; D is perhaps TRBD1 (6 bases). Germline V gene data show CDR1 as ENHRY and CDR2 as SYGVKD. The CDR3 runs 13 residues. V lost 0 bases and J lost 7, with 9 bases in between. The CDR3 protein is CAISESPGDEAFF. The CDR3 coding sequence is TGTGCCATCAGTGAGTCTCCAGGGGATGAAGCTTTCTTT.

This clonotype was counted at least ten times. At one end the junction does not follow the germline gene, possibly because of a read error. The chain is built from TRBV6-1 and TRBJ2-2; 8 bases match TRBD1. The CDR3 loop spans 15 amino acids. The V gene's germline CDR1 is MNHNS and CDR2 SASEGT. CDR3 DNA sequence: TGTGCCAGCAGAGAAGGGACAGGCAACACCGGGGAGCTGTTTTTT. It specifies CASREGTGNTGELFF.